A selection of T cell receptor beta chains follows, all from one sample in a study of human T cells and chemical hapten exposure. From the RACE reads, TCRdb called clonotypes with MiXCR, one entry per CDR3 protein. The data show about 400,000 distinct CDR3 sequences, with nearly 6.5% seen just once and roughly 5.4% held by the top ten. This material consisted of whole blood, taken in connection with sensitization to the hapten diphenylcyclopropenone (DPC). These receptors were obtained from a woman between 18 and 29 years old with alopecia areata. Some clones in this sample may be carry-over from other donors' samples. CDR3s include the opening cysteine and the closing phenylalanine or tryptophan. D genes are given only for firm matches. The size field is filled for only some rows; it gives once, few, many or a size class.

TRBD1	few	TRBV5-4	TRBJ1-1	TGTGCCAGCAGCTCTGACAGGGGGCATAGGACTGAAGCTTTCTTT	CASSSDRGHRTEAFF
.	few	TRBV2	TRBJ1-1	TGTGCCAGCGGGGGGAGGGCTTTGAACACTGAAGCTTTCTTT	CASGGRALNTEAFF
.	many	TRBV20-1	TRBJ1-6	TGCAGTGCTAGAGATGCGGCAGGGCCGGATTCACCCCTCCACTTT	CSARDAAGPDSPLHF
TRBD1	few	TRBV27	TRBJ2-7	TGTGCCAGCAGTCCCCGGACAGGTGACGAGCAGTACTTC	CASSPRTGDEQYF
.	many	TRBV27	TRBJ1-2	TGTGCCAGCAAGGGGGAGGGCTGGCAAGATTATGGCTACACCTTC	CASKGEGWQDYGYTF
.	few	TRBV12-3/TRBV12-4	TRBJ2-7	TGTGCCAGCAGTTTCCTCGGGGGCGACGAGCAGTACTTC	CASSFLGGDEQYF
.	few	TRBV5-1	TRBJ1-5	TGCGCCAGCAGCGTCCGAACGGACCAGCCCCAGCATTTT	CASSVRTDQPQHF
TRBD1	few	TRBV20-1	TRBJ2-7	TGCAGTGCTAGAGGGGACAGGGTCGGGGAGCAGTACTTC	CSARGDRVGEQYF
.	.	TRBV6-6	TRBJ1-4	TGTGCCAGCACCGCAGGCTCACCTAATGAAAAACTGTTTTTT	CASTAGSPNEKLFF
.	few	TRBV2	TRBJ2-1	TGTGGGGGTGGAACAGGGAGGCATGAGCAGTTCTTC	CGGGTGRHEQFF
.	many	TRBV28	TRBJ1-4	TGTGCCAGCAGTTTCCGTGGGGGGACTCCTACCTTTAGTCTGTTTTTT	CASSFRGGTPTFSLFF
.	many	TRBV4-3	TRBJ1-4	TGCGCCAGCAGCCCTCCCGGTCTCACCGAAAAACTGTTTTTT	CASSPPGLTEKLFF